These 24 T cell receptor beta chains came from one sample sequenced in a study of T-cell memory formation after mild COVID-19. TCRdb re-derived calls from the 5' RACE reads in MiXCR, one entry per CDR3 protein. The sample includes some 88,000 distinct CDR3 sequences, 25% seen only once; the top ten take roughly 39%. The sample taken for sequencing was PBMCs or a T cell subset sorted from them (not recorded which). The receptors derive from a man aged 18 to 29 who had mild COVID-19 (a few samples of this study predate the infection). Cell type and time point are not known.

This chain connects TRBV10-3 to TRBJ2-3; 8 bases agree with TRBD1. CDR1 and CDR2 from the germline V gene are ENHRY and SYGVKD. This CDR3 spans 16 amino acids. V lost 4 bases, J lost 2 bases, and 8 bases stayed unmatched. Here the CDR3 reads CAISGQGPSNTDTQYF. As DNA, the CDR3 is TGTGCCATCAGTGGACAGGGGCCATCTAACACAGATACGCAGTATTTT.

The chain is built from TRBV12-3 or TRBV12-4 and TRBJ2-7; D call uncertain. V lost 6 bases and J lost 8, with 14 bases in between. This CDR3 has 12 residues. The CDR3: CASRRPTMKQYF. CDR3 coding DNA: TGTGCCAGCAGACGGCCGACGATGAAGCAGTACTTC.

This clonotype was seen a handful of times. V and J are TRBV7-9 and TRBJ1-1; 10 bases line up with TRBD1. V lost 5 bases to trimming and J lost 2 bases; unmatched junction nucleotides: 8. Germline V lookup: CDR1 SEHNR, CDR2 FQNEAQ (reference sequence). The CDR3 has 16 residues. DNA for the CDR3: TGTGCCAGCAGCCCCGACAGGGGGCCCCTAAACACTGAAGCTTTCTTT. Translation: CASSPDRGPLNTEAFF.

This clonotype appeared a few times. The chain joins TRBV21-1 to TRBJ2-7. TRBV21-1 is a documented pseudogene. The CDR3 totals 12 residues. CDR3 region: CASSSATDEQYV. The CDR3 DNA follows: TGTGCCAGCAGCTCTGCGACGGATGAGCAGTACGTC.

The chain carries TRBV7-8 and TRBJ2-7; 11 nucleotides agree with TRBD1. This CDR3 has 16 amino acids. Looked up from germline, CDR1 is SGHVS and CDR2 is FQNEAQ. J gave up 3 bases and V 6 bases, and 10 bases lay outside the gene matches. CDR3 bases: TGTGCCAGCAGAAAGGGACAGGGGGAAAACCGCTACGAGCAGTACTTC. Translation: CASRKGQGENRYEQYF.

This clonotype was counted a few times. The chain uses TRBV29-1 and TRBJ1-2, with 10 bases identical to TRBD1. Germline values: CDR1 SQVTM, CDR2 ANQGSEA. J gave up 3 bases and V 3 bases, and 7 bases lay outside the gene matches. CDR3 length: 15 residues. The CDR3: CSVELDRGLDYGYTF. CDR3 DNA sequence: TGCAGCGTTGAGTTAGACAGGGGGCTTGACTATGGCTACACCTTC.

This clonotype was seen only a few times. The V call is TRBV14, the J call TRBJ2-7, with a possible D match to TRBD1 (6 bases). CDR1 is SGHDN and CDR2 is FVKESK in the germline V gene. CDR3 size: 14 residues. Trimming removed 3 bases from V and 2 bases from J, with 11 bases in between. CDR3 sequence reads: CASSHQGTPYEQYF. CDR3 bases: TGTGCCAGCAGCCATCAGGGGACCCCCTACGAGCAGTACTTC.

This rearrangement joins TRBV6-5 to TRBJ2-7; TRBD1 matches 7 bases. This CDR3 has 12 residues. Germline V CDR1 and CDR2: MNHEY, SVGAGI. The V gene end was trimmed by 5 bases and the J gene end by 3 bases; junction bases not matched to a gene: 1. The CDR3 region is CASSHRGYEQYF. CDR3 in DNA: TGTGCCAGCAGTCACAGGGGCTACGAGCAGTACTTC.

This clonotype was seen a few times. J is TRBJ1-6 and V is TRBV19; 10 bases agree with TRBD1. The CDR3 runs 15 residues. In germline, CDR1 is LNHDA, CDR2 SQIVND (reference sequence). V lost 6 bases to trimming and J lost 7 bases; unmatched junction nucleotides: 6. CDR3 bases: TGTGCCAGTAGCCCGACAGGGGGCCGGAATTCACCCCTCCACTTT. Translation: CASSPTGGRNSPLHF.

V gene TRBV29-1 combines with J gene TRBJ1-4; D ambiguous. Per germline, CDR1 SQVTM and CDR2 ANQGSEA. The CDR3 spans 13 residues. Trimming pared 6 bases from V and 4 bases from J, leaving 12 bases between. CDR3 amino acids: CSVRRGRNEKLFF. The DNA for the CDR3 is TGCAGCGTCCGTCGGGGTCGTAATGAAAAACTGTTTTTT.

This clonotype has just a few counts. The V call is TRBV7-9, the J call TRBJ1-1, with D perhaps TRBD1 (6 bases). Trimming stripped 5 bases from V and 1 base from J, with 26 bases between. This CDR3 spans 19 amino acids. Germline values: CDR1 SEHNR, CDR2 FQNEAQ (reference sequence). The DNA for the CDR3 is TGTGCCAGCAGCCCCCCTCTGGCAGGGACATTAGCCGGGAACACTGAAGCTTTCTTT. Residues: CASSPPLAGTLAGNTEAFF.

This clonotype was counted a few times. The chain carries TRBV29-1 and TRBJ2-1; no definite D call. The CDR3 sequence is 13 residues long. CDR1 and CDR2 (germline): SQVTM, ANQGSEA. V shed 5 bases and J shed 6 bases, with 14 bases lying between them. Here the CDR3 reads CSVPVGYFNEQFF. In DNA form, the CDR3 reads TGCAGCGTTCCTGTAGGTTACTTCAATGAGCAGTTCTTC.

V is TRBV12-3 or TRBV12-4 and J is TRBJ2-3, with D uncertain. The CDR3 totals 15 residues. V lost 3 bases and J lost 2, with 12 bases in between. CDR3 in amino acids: CASSLAEELTDTQYF. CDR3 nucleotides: TGTGCCAGCAGTTTGGCCGAGGAACTCACAGATACGCAGTATTTT.

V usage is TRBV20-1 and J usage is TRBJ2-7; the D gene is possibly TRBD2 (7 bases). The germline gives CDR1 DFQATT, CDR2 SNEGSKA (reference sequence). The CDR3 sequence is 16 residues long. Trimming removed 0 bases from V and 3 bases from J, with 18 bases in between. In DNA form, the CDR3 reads TGCAGTGCTAGAGATCGTGCGGGGGCATTCAGCTACGAGCAGTACTTC. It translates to CSARDRAGAFSYEQYF.

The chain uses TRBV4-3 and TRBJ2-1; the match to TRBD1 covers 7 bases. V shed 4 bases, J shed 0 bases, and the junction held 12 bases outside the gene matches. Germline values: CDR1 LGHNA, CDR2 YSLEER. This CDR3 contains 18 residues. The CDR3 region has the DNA TGCGCCAGCAGCCGGTCGGCCACAGGGGCGAGCTCCTACAATGAGCAGTTCTTC. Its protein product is CASSRSATGASSYNEQFF.

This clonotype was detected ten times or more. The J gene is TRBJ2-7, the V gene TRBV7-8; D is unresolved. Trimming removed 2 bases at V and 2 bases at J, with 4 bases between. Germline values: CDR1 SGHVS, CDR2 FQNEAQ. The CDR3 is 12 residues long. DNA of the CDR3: TGTGCCAGCAGCTTACCACCCTACGAGCAGTACTTC. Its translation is CASSLPPYEQYF.

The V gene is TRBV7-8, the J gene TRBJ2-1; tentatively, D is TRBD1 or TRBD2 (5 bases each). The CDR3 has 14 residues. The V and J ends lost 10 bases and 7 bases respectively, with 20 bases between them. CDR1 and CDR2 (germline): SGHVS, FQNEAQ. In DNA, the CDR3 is TGTGCCACCTCTCGATCTCGAGGGGCAAATGAGCAGTTCTTC. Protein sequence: CATSRSRGANEQFF.

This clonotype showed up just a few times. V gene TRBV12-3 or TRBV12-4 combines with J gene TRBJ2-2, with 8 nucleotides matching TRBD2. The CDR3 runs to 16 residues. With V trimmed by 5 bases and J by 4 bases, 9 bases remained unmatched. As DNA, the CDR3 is TGTGCCAGCAGTGCCACCGGGACTAGTAGCACCGGGGAGCTGTTTTTT. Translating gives CASSATGTSSTGELFF.

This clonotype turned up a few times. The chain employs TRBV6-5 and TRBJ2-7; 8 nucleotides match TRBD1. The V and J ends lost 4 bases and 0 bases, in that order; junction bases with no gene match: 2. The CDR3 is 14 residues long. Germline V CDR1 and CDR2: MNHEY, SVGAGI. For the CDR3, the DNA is TGTGCCAGCAGTTCCGGGACAGGCTCCTACGAGCAGTACTTC. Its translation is CASSSGTGSYEQYF.

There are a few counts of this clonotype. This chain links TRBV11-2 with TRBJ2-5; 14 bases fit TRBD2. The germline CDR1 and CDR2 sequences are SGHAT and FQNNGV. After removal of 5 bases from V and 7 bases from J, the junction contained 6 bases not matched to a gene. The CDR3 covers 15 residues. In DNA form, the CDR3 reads TGTGCCAGCAGCAGACTAGCGGGGGGGCATGGGACCCAGTACTTC. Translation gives CASSRLAGGHGTQYF.

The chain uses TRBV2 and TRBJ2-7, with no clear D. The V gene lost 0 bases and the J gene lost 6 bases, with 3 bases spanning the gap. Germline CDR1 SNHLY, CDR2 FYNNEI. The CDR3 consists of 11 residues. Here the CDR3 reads CASSEAPEQYF. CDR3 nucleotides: TGTGCCAGCAGTGAAGCTCCCGAGCAGTACTTC.

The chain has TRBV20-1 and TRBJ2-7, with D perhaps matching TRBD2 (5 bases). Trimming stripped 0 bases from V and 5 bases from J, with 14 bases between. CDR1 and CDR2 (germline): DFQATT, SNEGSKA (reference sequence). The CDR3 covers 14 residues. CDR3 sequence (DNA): TGCAGTGCTAGAGATCGCCGCGGGTGGAACGAGCAGTACGTC. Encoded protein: CSARDRRGWNEQYV.

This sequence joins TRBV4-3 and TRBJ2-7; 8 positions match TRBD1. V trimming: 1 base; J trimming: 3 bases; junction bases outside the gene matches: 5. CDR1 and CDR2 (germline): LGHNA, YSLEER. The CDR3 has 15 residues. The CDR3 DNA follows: TGCGCCAGCAGCCAAGTGCAGGGGGCGTACTACGAGCAGTACTTC. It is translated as CASSQVQGAYYEQYF.

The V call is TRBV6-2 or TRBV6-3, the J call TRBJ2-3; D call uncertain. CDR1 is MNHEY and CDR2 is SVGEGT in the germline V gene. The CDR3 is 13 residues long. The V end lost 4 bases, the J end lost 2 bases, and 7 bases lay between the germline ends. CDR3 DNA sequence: TGTGCCAGCAGTTCCCGACCCACAGATACGCAGTATTTT. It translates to CASSSRPTDTQYF.